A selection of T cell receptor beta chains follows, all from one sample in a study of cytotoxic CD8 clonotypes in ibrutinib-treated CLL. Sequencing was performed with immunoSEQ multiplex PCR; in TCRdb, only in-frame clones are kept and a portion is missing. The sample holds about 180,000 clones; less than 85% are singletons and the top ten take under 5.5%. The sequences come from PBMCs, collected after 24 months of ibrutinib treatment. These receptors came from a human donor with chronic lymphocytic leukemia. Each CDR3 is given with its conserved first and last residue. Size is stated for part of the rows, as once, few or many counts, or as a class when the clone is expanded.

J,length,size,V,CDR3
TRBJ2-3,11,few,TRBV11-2,CASFGQDTQYF
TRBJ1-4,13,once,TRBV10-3,CAIRTGTNEKLFF
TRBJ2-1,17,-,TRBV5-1,CASSWAPTSGRADEQFF
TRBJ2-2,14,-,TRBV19,CASSIYGDTGELFF
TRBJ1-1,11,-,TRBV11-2,CASRIGFEAFF
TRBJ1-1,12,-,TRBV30,CAWISRNTEAFF
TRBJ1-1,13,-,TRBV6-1,CASSPVLSEKAFF
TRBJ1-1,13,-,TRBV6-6,CASKFLGNTEAFF
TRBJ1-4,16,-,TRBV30,CAWSGNRGLSNEKLFF
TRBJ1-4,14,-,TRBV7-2,CASSLVAQQEKLFF
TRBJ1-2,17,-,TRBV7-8,CASSLGPHGQAPYGYTF
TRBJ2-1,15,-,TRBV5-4,CASSLYSGLPNEQFF
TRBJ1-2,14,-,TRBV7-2,CASSLETGRYGYTF
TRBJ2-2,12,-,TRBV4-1,CASSHPPGELFF
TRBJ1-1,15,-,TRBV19,CASSSRTGGLPEAFF
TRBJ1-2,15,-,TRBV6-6,CASSSTRAGDYGYTF
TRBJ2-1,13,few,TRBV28,CASRAKLAGGPLF
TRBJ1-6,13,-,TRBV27,CASSSAYNSPLHF
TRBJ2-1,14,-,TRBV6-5,CASSLGQEYNEQFF
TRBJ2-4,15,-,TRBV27,CASSLASGQGDIQYF
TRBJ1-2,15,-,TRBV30,CAWRSPGRSSSGYTF
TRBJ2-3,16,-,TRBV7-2,CASSLVTSGIYDTQYF
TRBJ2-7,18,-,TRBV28,CASSLWEAGTVRSYEQYF
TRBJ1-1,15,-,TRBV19,CASKPGREKSTEAFF
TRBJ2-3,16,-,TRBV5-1,CASSSRTGSGTDTQYF
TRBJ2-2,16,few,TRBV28,CASSMGQVAATGELFF
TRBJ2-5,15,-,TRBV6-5,CASSYSAGAKETQYF
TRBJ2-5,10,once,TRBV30,CAFGYETQYF
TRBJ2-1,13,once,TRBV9,CAGFRDRGNEQFF
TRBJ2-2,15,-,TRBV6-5,CASSYGGGFTGELFF
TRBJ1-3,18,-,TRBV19,CASTLYALDSFSGNTIYF
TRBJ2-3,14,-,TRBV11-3,CASSLAGSTDTQYF
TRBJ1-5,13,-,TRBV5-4,CASSRDSNQPQHF
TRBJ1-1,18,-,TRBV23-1,CASSQSVSRISPNTEAFF
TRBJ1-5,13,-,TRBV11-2,CASSLVGNQPQHF
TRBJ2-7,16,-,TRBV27,CASSLLLAGGPGEQYF
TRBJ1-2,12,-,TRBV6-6,CASRDRLYGYTF
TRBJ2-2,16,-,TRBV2,CASSSLDRSGTGELFF
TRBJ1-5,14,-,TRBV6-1,CASTQTGGNQPQHF
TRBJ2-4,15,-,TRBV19,CASRSGEAAKNIQYF
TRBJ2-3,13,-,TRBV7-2,CASSLGTPDTQYF
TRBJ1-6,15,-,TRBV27,CASSLGGSDYSPLHF
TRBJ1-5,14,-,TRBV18,CASSQQSANQPQHF
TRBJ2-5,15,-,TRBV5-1,CASTTVNGGGETQYF
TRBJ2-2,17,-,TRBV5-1,CASSWGPSWANTGELFF
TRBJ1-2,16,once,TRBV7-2,CASSLDIGRTNYGYTF
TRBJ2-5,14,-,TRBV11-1,CASSRAGVQETQYF
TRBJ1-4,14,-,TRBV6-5,CASRFAYSNEKLFF
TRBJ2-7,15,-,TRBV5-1,CASSLYRGNLDEQYF
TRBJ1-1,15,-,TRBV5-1,CASSLTGGYRTEAFF
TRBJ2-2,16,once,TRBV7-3,CASSFVRVRGTGELFF
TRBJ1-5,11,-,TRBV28,CASSFTGLTSF
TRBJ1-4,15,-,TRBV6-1,CASNIPGTGSEKLFF
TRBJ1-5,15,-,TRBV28,CASSLRGAGGLSQHF
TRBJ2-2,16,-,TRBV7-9,CASSLLAARNTGELFF
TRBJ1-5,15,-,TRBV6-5,CASSYTTGGGQPQHF
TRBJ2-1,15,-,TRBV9,CASSVQGTYHNEQFF